The 17 T cell receptor beta chains below were found in one sample sequenced in a study of blood T cells in healthy people across ages. Through a sample-barcoded 5' primer and a J-beta primer mix, a second PCR was run for roughly 7 to 12 cycles. TCRdb used MiXCR to reprocess the 5' RACE reads, holding one entry per CDR3 protein. The sample yields about 650,000 distinct CDR3 sequences, 32% seen once. Sequenced material: blood. All receptors derive from a woman older than 75 in good health.

In its sample, this clonotype was seen a few times. The chain employs TRBV2 and TRBJ2-2; TRBD1 matches at 9 bases. The junction had 5 bases not matched to a gene; V was cut back by 8 bases and J by 7 bases. Germline CDR1 and CDR2: SNHLY and FYNNEI. The CDR3 is made up of 13 amino acids. The CDR3, as DNA: TGTGCCAGCCTACAGGGGGCGATCGGGGAGCTGTTTTTT. It translates to CASLQGAIGELFF.

This clonotype was counted at least ten times. This chain connects TRBV4-3 to TRBJ1-6, with D possibly TRBD1 on 6 matching bases. CDR1 is LGHNA and CDR2 is YSLEER in the germline V gene. V was clipped by 4 bases and J by 7 bases, with 14 bases between them. This CDR3 has 15 amino acids. CDR3 sequence (DNA): TGCGCCAGCAGCCGAAAAGAGGGGGGGAATTCACCCCTCCACTTT. Translated, it gives CASSRKEGGNSPLHF.

This clonotype was counted ten times or more. This rearrangement joins TRBV3-1 to TRBJ2-7; D perhaps matches TRBD2 (5 bases). Germline CDR1 reads LGHDT; CDR2 reads YNNKEL (reference sequence). The CDR3 sequence is 14 residues long. Trimming pared 6 bases from V and 0 bases from J, leaving 12 bases between. CDR3 loop: CASRPTGSSYEQYF. As DNA, the CDR3 is TGTGCCAGCAGACCGACTGGGAGCTCCTACGAGCAGTACTTC.

Comment on this clonotype: The junction and the germline gene differ at one end; a read error may be behind it. This sequence joins TRBV7-9 and TRBJ2-7; TRBD1 aligns across 7 bases. Germline values: CDR1 SEHNR, CDR2 FQNEAQ (reference sequence). This CDR3 is built from 15 residues. As DNA, the CDR3 is TGCGCCAGCAGCCAGCGACAGGGTAGGACGGACGAGCAGTACTTC. Translated: CASSQRQGRTDEQYF.

This clonotype came up a few times. One end of the junction does not line up with germline, which may come from a read error. CDR3 in DNA: TGCGCCAGCAGATTGGATGTTTCTCACGGGGCCAACGTCCTGACTTTC. Its protein is CASRLDVSHGANVLTF. The chain is built from TRBV5-1 and TRBJ2-6; no clear D gene. CDR1 SGHRS and CDR2 YFSETQ come from the germline V gene. The CDR3 extends over 16 amino acids.

This clonotype has a count of ten or more. V and J are TRBV3-1 and TRBJ2-3, with D perhaps matching TRBD1 (6 bases). Germline CDR1 reads LGHDT; CDR2 reads YNNKEL (reference sequence). V was pared by 0 bases and J by 4 bases, with 14 bases between. CDR3 length: 16 amino acids. Here the CDR3 DNA reads TGTGCCAGCAGCCAAGACCTCACAGGGCCCTCAGATACGCAGTATTTT. Translation gives CASSQDLTGPSDTQYF.

V and J are TRBV3-1 and TRBJ2-5, with 10 bases aligning to TRBD2. CDR1 is LGHDT and CDR2 is YNNKEL in the germline V gene (reference sequence). Trimming removed 5 bases from V and 11 bases from J; junction bases left unmatched: 17. The CDR3 is 16 residues long. In nucleotides, the CDR3 is TGTGCCAGCAGCTGCAGCGGGGGGGCTACCCACAATGAGCAGTACTTC. Residues: CASSCSGGATHNEQYF.

This clonotype was observed a handful of times. A much bigger clone sits one base away, suggesting this may be a read error. V gene TRBV4-1 combines with J gene TRBJ2-7, with 7 bases aligning to TRBD1. There are 15 residues in the CDR3. Germline V gene data show CDR1 as MGHRA and CDR2 as YSYEKL. V was clipped by 3 bases and J by 2 bases; unmatched bases: 7. The chain's CDR3 is CASSQPSQGAYEQYF. The CDR3 DNA reads as TGCGCCAGCAGCCAGCCGTCCCAGGGGGCCTACGAGCAGTACTTC.

This clonotype was observed at least ten times. The J gene is TRBJ2-7, the V gene TRBV7-6, with 7 nucleotides matching TRBD2. CDR1 and CDR2 from the germline V gene are SGHVS and FNYEAQ. The CDR3 sequence is 14 residues long. With 5 bases clipped from V and 2 bases from J, the junction kept 6 bases outside the gene matches. The CDR3 loop reads CASSPREGPYEQYF. The DNA for the CDR3 is TGTGCCAGCAGCCCGAGGGAGGGCCCCTACGAGCAGTACTTC.

This chain joins TRBV7-2 and TRBJ2-1; D is unresolved. Per germline, CDR1 SGHTA and CDR2 FQGNSA. This CDR3 spans 15 amino acids. V shed 1 base and J shed 7 bases, with 14 bases lying between them. CDR3 protein: CASSLVAQALNEQFF. CDR3 coding DNA: TGTGCCAGCAGCTTAGTTGCGCAGGCCCTAAATGAGCAGTTCTTC.

The chain is built from TRBV7-2 and TRBJ2-3; no firm D call. CDR1 and CDR2 (germline): SGHTA, FQGNSA. The CDR3 consists of 17 residues. Trimming removed 5 bases from V and 0 bases from J, with 18 bases in between. The CDR3 DNA sequence: TGTGCCAGCAGCCTACGAGTAGTGCAGACTAGCACAGATACGCAGTATTTT. It translates to CASSLRVVQTSTDTQYF.

This clonotype was seen at least ten times. V gene TRBV12-3 or TRBV12-4 combines with J gene TRBJ1-1; D call uncertain. Trimming shortened V by 6 bases and J by 1 base, and 12 bases separated the two germline ends. The CDR3 has 14 amino acids. The CDR3 DNA is TGTGCCAGCAGAGACCAAGCGAGGAACACTGAAGCTTTCTTT. As protein: CASRDQARNTEAFF.

A remark on this clonotype: This clone may be a read error of a much larger clone one base away. This chain joins TRBV12-3 or TRBV12-4 and TRBJ2-1, with 13 positions matching TRBD2. CDR3 length equals 15 residues. V dropped 6 bases and J dropped 13; count of bases not matched to a gene: 12. CDR3 amino acids: CASSWTSGRRETQFF. The CDR3 DNA is TGTGCCAGCAGCTGGACTAGCGGGAGAAGGGAGACCCAGTTCTTC.

J is TRBJ2-1 and V is TRBV7-2; 14 positions match TRBD2. Germline assignment: CDR1 SGHTA and CDR2 FQGNSA. V lost 5 bases, J lost 6 bases, and 9 bases stayed unmatched. The CDR3 contains 17 residues. The CDR3 loop reads CASSTRPGTSGSNEQFF. The CDR3 DNA sequence: TGTGCCAGCAGCACTCGCCCAGGGACTAGCGGGAGCAATGAGCAGTTCTTC.

There are many counts of this clonotype. The chain carries TRBV10-3 and TRBJ2-3, with 8 positions matching TRBD2. This CDR3 has 18 amino acids. Germline V gene lookup returns CDR1 ENHRY and CDR2 SYGVKD. V gave up 0 bases and J gave up 0 bases; unmatched junction bases: 8. Here the CDR3 reads CAISESYFERGSTDTQYF. CDR3 DNA: TGTGCCATCAGTGAGTCTTATTTCGAGCGGGGGAGCACAGATACGCAGTATTTT.

This clonotype was counted many times. The chain carries TRBV20-1 and TRBJ2-1; D uncertain. The V gene's germline CDR1 is DFQATT and CDR2 SNEGSKA (reference sequence). V was clipped by 3 bases and J by 0 bases, with 12 bases between them. The CDR3 has 15 amino acids. The chain's CDR3 is CSASSGHSSYNEQFF. CDR3 coding DNA: TGCAGTGCTAGTTCCGGCCATAGCTCCTACAATGAGCAGTTCTTC.

In its sample, this clonotype was seen once. A much larger clone is a single base away; this may be a read error. The chain recombines TRBV7-9 with TRBJ2-3, with TRBD2 matching over 10 bases. The CDR3 has 16 residues. Germline V gene sequence: CDR1 SEHNR, CDR2 FQNEAQ (reference sequence). The CDR3 reads CASSPRTSGLTDAQYF. Written as DNA, the CDR3 is TGTGCCAGCAGCCCCCGGACTAGCGGACTCACAGATGCGCAGTATTTT.